Reported below is one T cell receptor beta chain. What it binds is not known. Data came from immunoSEQ multiplex PCR; TCRdb stores just in-frame clones and leaves some out. The sample yields some 200,000 clones, around 75% seen once. The sample originates from a study of cytotoxic CD8 clonotypes in ibrutinib-treated CLL. The wider study: Patients attained about 25 partial and 2 complete responses; at median 68 months, roughly 15 remained remitted while approximately twelve progressed. With a range of 6 to 36, the median treatment time before response samples were taken was eleven to twelve months. Study conclusions and caveats: Baseline-level clonality went beyond age-matched healthy donors and moved in step with circulating CD8+ T-cell counts.

V was cut by 1 base and J by 3 bases, with 15 bases left in between. CDR1 is SQVTM and CDR2 is ANQGSEA in the germline V gene. This CDR3 contains 15 residues. The gene calls are TRBV29-1 and TRBJ1-1, with D perhaps matching TRBD1 (5 bases). The sample in question was PBMCs, obtained after 12 months of ibrutinib treatment. The sequence derives from a human donor with chronic lymphocytic leukemia. The CDR3 is CSVEGLSGKDTEAFF. The CDR3 region has the DNA TGCAGCGTTGAAGGCCTATCAGGGAAGGACACTGAAGCTTTCTTT.